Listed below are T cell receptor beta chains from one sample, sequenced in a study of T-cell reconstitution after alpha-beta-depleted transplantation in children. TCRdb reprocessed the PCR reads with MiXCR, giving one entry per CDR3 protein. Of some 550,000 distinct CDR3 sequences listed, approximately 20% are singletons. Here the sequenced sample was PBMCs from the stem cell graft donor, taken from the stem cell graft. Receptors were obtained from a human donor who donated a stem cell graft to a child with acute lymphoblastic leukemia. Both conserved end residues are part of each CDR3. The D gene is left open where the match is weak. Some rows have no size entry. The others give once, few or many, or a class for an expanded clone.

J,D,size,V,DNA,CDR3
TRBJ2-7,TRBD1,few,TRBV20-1,TGCAGTGCTAGAAAATGGGACAGGGCTTCCGAGCAGTACTTC,CSARKWDRASEQYF
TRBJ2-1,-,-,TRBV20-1,TGCAGTGCTAGTAAAAGTAGTCGTACTGAGCAGTTCTTC,CSASKSSRTEQFF
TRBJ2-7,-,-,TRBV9,TGTGCCAGCAGCGCCGGACAGCCTTACGAGCAGTACTTC,CASSAGQPYEQYF
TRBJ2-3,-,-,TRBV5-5,TGTGCCAGCAGCTTGGAGGTGACTAGCACAGATACGCAGTATTTT,CASSLEVTSTDTQYF
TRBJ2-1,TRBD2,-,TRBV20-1,TGCAGTGCTCCTGGTAGGGGGTTAGCGGGGCACTCCTACAATGAGCAGTTCTTC,CSAPGRGLAGHSYNEQFF
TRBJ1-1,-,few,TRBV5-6,TGTGCCAGCCTTCCGGTTGGCCAGCAGCTTGGTGGGAACACTGAAGCTTTCTTT,CASLPVGQQLGGNTEAFF
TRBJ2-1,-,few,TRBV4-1,TGCGCCAGCAGAACGCCGGGGACGCTACACAATGAGCAGTTCTTC,CASRTPGTLHNEQFF
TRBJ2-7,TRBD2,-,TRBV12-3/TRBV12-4,TGTGCCAGCAATGGGGGAGGGGAGTCCTACGAGCAGTACTTC,CASNGGGESYEQYF
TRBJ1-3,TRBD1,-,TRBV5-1,TGCGCCAGCAGTGAGACTACCGGGACAGTATCGGGTCGGAACACCATATATTTT,CASSETTGTVSGRNTIYF
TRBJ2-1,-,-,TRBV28,TGTGCCAGCAGAGGTCTAGCGCGTAACAATGAGCAGTTCTTC,CASRGLARNNEQFF
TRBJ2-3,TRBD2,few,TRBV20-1,TGCAGTGCTAGAGAAGTGGGAGGGAGTTCGCAGTATTTT,CSAREVGGSSQYF
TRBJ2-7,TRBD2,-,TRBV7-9,TGTGCCAGCAGCCGCGGGGGTGGGTCCTACGAGCAGTACTTC,CASSRGGGSYEQYF
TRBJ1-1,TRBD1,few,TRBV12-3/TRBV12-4,TGTGCCAGCAGCCCACAGGGGGTCATGAACACTGAAGCTTTCTTT,CASSPQGVMNTEAFF
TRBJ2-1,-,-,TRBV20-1,TGCAGTGCTAGCGATAAGCCAAACAATGAGCAGTTCTTC,CSASDKPNNEQFF
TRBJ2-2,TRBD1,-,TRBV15,TGTGCCACCAAAAACAGGGGATGGAACACCGGGGAGCTGTTTTTT,CATKNRGWNTGELFF
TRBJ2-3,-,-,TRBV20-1,TGCAGTGCTAGAGCAACCGGGAAGAGATCAGATACGCAGTATTTT,CSARATGKRSDTQYF
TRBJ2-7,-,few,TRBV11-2,TGTGCCAGCAGTTTAGGATTGCGGGGAAACTCCTACGAGCAGTACTTC,CASSLGLRGNSYEQYF
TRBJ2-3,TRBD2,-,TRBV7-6,TGTGCCAGCAGTAGCGGGGTTGGCACAGATACGCAGTATTTT,CASSSGVGTDTQYF
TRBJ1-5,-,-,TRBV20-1,TGCAGTGCAAGGGGGGACACAAATATACAGCCCCAGCATTTT,CSARGDTNIQPQHF
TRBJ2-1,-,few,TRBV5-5,TGTGCCAGCAGCCCAAGGCCGGACTCTGTCTCCTACAATGAGCAGTTCTTC,CASSPRPDSVSYNEQFF
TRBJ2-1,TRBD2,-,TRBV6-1,TGTGCCAGCAGCCCGACTAGCGGGATCCTCAATGAGCAGTTCTTC,CASSPTSGILNEQFF
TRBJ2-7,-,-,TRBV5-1,TGCGCCAGCAGCTTACCCCGCGGAGGGGAGCAGTACTTC,CASSLPRGGEQYF
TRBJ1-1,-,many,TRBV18,TGTGCCAGCTCACCATCCGGGAACACTGAAGCTTTCTTT,CASSPSGNTEAFF
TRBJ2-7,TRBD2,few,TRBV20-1,TGCAGTGCTAGTCGGACTAGCGGGAACTACGAGCAGTACTTC,CSASRTSGNYEQYF
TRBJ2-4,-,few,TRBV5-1,TGCGCCAGCAGCTTGGGCAGGGGAAACATTCAGTACTTC,CASSLGRGNIQYF
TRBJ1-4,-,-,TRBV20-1,TGCAGTGCCGACCCGGTCGACAGCAATGAAAAACTGTTTTTT,CSADPVDSNEKLFF
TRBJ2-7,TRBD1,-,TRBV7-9,TGTGCCAGCAGCTCGGACAGGACCCGATCCTACGAGCAGTACTTC,CASSSDRTRSYEQYF
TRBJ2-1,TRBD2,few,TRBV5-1,TGCGCCAGCAGCCTCGAGCGGGAGTACAATGAGCAGTTCTTC,CASSLEREYNEQFF
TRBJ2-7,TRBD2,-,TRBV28,TGTGCCAGCACTCAACGCGGGACTAGGGAGTACGAGCAGTACTTC,CASTQRGTREYEQYF
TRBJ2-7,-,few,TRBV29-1,TGCAGCGTGGCCTTGGGGGTAGCCTCCTACGAGCAGTACTTC,CSVALGVASYEQYF
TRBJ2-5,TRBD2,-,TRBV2,TGTGCCAGCAGAGATGGGCTAGCGGGACAAGAGACCCAGTACTTC,CASRDGLAGQETQYF
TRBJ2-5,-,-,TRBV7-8,TGTGCCAGCAGCCCACTGAGAGGGACTGAAGAAGAGACCCAGTACTTC,CASSPLRGTEEETQYF
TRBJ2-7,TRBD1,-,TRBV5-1,TGCGCCAGCAGCGAGGGGACAGCTCTCTACGAGCAGTACTTC,CASSEGTALYEQYF
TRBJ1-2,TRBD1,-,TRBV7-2,TGTGCCAGCAGCTTAGGACAGGGCTTATTTTCGGGAGGCTACACCTTC,CASSLGQGLFSGGYTF
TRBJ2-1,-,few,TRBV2,TGTGCCAGCTCAGGGGGGGTTCCCTTTGGTGAGCAGTTCTTC,CASSGGVPFGEQFF
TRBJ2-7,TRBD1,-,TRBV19,TGTGCCAGTAGTTTCCGGACAGGGAACTCCTACGAGCAGTACTTC,CASSFRTGNSYEQYF
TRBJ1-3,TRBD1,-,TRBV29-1,TGCAGCGGCAATCTTAGGGGGCTCGGAAACACCATATATTTT,CSGNLRGLGNTIYF